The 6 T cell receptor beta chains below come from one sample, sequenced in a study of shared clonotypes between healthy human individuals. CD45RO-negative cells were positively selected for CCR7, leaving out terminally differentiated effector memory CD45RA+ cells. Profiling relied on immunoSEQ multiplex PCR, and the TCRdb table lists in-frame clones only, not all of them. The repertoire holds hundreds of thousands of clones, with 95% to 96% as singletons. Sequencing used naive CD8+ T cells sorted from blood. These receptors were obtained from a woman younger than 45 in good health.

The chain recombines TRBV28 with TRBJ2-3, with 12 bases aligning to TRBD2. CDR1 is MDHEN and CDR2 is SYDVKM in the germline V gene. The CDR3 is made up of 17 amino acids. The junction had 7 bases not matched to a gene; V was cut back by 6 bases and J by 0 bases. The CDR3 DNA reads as TGTGCCAGCAGACGACTAGCGGGAGCTACTAGCACAGATACGCAGTATTTT. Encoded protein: CASRRLAGATSTDTQYF. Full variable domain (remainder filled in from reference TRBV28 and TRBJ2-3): DVKVTQSSRYLVKRTGEKVFLECVQDMDHENMFWYRQDPGLGLRLIYFSYDVKMKEKGDIPEGYSVSREKKERFSLILESASTNQTSMYLCASRRLAGATSTDTQYFGPGTRLTVL.

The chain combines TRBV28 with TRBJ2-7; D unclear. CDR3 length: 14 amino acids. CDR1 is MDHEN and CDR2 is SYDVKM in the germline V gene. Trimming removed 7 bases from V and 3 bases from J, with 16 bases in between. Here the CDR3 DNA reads TGTGCCAGCACCTACACGGGCGGAAGCTACGAGCAGTACTTC. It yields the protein CASTYTGGSYEQYF.

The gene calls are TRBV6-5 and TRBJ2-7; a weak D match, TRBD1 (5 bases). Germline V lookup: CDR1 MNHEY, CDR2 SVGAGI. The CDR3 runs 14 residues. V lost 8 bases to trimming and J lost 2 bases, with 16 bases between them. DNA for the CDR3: TGTGCCAGCGCCATTGCCGTGACAGCCTACGAGCAGTACTTC. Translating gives CASAIAVTAYEQYF.

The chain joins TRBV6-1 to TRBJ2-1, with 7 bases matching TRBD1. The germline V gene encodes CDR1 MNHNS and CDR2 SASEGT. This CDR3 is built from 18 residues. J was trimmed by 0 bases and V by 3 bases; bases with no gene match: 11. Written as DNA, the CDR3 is TGTGCCAGCAGTGAGCTACACCGGGACAGTAGCTCCTACAATGAGCAGTTCTTC. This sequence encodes CASSELHRDSSSYNEQFF.

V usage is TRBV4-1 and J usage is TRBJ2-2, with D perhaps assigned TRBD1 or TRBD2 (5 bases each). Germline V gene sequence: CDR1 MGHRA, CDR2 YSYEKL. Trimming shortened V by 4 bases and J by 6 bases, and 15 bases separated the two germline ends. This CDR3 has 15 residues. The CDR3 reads CASSPNTVGAGELFF. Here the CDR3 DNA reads TGCGCCAGCAGCCCAAATACAGTGGGGGCCGGGGAGCTGTTTTTT.

The CDR3 DNA sequence: TGTGCCAGCAGCGCCCGAAATTCACCCCTCCACTTT. Translated: CASSARNSPLHF. The rearrangement joins TRBV9 to TRBJ1-6; D ambiguous. The CDR3 contains 12 residues. V was cut by 3 bases and J by 7 bases, with 5 bases left in between. Per germline, CDR1 SGDLS and CDR2 YYNGEE.